This is a list of T cell receptor beta chains from one sample in a study of radiation and T cells in renal cell carcinoma. Profiled with immunoSEQ multiplex PCR; TCRdb holds only in-frame clones, not every one. The sample lists 75,000 to 95,000 clones, around four fifths seen once, with roughly a tenth in the top ten. Sequencing was performed on blood, taken from a patient whose treatment included radiotherapy and nephrectomy. The receptors stem from a man in his forties or fifties with renal cell carcinoma. Each CDR3 is given with its conserved first and last residue. A D gene is named only where the DNA matches it firmly. Only some rows state a clone size, as once, few, many or a class for expanded clones.

D	V	J	size	CDR3	DNA
TRBD2	TRBV19	TRBJ2-3	-	CASSTGGGPDTQYF	TGTGCCAGTAGTACGGGGGGGGGCCCAGATACGCAGTATTTT
TRBD1	TRBV6-5	TRBJ2-2	few	CASSYSTGGYTGELFF	TGTGCCAGCAGTTACTCTACAGGGGGATACACCGGGGAGCTGTTTTTT
-	TRBV2	TRBJ1-1	few	CASTRWGNTEAFF	TGTGCCAGCACTCGGTGGGGGAACACTGAAGCTTTCTTT
-	TRBV11-3	TRBJ1-2	-	CASSLDRSGARTF	TGTGCCAGCAGCTTAGATCGTTCGGGGGCGCGAACCTTC
TRBD1	TRBV2	TRBJ2-7	-	CASTEGQASYEQYF	TGTGCCAGCACAGAGGGACAGGCCTCCTACGAGCAGTACTTC
-	TRBV6-5	TRBJ2-2	-	CASIRGSNTGELFF	TGTGCCAGCATCCGGGGTTCGAACACCGGGGAGCTGTTTTTT
-	TRBV7-3	TRBJ2-7	-	CASSSEQYF	TGTGCCAGCAGTTCCGAGCAGTACTTC
-	TRBV5-8	TRBJ2-1	-	CASSLFGLANGISNEQFF	TGTGCCAGCAGCTTGTTTGGTCTCGCGAACGGGATAAGCAATGAGCAGTTCTTC
-	TRBV21-1	TRBJ2-7	-	CASSKRSKSGSLIYEQYF	TGTGCCAGCAGCAAACGTTCGAAAAGCGGGAGCTTGATCTACGAGCAGTACTTC
-	TRBV4-3	TRBJ2-3	-	CASSPAGGGGTDTQYF	TGCGCCAGCAGCCCGGCAGGGGGCGGGGGGACAGATACGCAGTATTTT
-	TRBV6-1	TRBJ1-5	-	CASSEGAGQPQHF	TGTGCCAGCAGTGAGGGGGCGGGACAGCCCCAGCATTTT
-	TRBV27	TRBJ2-7	-	CASSTPYEQYF	TGTGCCAGCTCAACCCCCTACGAGCAGTACTTC
TRBD2	TRBV9	TRBJ2-3	-	CASSVEGSGVVNTQYF	TGTGCCAGCAGCGTAGAAGGTAGCGGGGTTGTGAATACGCAGTATTTT
-	TRBV7-8	TRBJ2-7	few	CASSLGTSYASYEQYF	TGTGCCAGCAGCTTAGGTACCAGTTACGCCTCCTACGAGCAGTACTTC
-	TRBV18	TRBJ2-3	-	CASSPNRQAYTDTQYF	TGTGCCAGCTCACCTAATCGACAGGCATACACAGATACGCAGTATTTT
-	TRBV9	TRBJ2-5	-	CASSVAGSETQYF	TGTGCCAGCAGCGTAGCGGGGTCGGAGACCCAGTACTTC
-	TRBV27	TRBJ2-7	-	CASSFRRNSYEQYF	TGTGCCAGCAGTTTTCGGCGGAACTCCTACGAGCAGTACTTC
-	TRBV6-6	TRBJ2-3	-	CASTFPRGGEDTQYF	TGTGCCAGCACCTTTCCTCGCGGGGGCGAAGATACGCAGTATTTT
TRBD2	TRBV5-1	TRBJ2-1	-	CASRQGLAEYNEQFF	TGCGCCAGCAGACAAGGACTAGCGGAGTACAATGAGCAGTTCTTC
TRBD2	TRBV6-5	TRBJ2-3	-	CASSPLAGARDTQYF	TGTGCCAGCAGTCCTCTAGCGGGGGCCCGGGACACGCAGTATTTT
-	TRBV6-1	TRBJ1-5	-	CASMERGGTNQPQHF	TGTGCCAGCATGGAGAGGGGAGGGACCAATCAGCCCCAGCATTTT
-	TRBV5-6	TRBJ1-5	-	CASSWGGQPQHF	TGTGCCAGCAGCTGGGGGGGCCAGCCCCAGCATTTT